What follows are 2 T cell receptor beta chains derived from one specimen sequenced in a study of blood T cell repertoires in COVID-19. Libraries were prepared by immunoSEQ multiplex PCR; TCRdb keeps only in-frame clonotypes and omits some of them. This table has some 320,000 clones, 80% to 90% appearing once. Sample: peripheral blood. Source of these receptors: a woman in her forties or fifties who had recovered from COVID-19.

This chain uses TRBV24-1 with TRBJ1-5; 7 nucleotides align to TRBD1. There are 15 residues in the CDR3. Germline trimming cut 3 bases from V and 7 bases from J; bases unmatched to any gene: 8. Germline V gives CDR1 KGHDR, CDR2 SFDVKD. The CDR3 sequence: CATSDTTGVAQPQHF. The CDR3 nucleotides are TGTGCCACCAGTGATACCACAGGGGTAGCCCAGCCCCAGCATTTT.

The chain is built from TRBV7-2 and TRBJ2-7; 7 nucleotides align to TRBD1. The CDR3 is 13 residues long. Germline CDR1 reads SGHTA; CDR2 reads FQGNSA. V lost 3 bases and J lost 5; bases outside the gene matches: 4. CDR3 region: CASSLETGDEQYF. The CDR3 DNA reads TGTGCCAGCAGCTTGGAAACAGGGGACGAGCAGTACTTC.